The following is a TCR beta chain sequence with its context. This sample was taken from a study of blood T cell repertoires in COVID-19. Whole-study context: The United States, Italy and Spain were the sources of the acute and convalescent COVID-19 samples.

Data came from immunoSEQ multiplex PCR; TCRdb stores just in-frame clones and leaves some out. The table shows fewer than 700,000 clones, with about 88% occurring only once. V trimming: 1 base; J trimming: 3 bases; junction bases outside the gene matches: 3. CDR3 length: 15 residues. In germline, CDR1 is GTSNPN, CDR2 SVGIG (reference sequence). Sequenced: peripheral blood. The receptor was derived from a woman aged 45-65 years with COVID-19, enrolled during active disease. The gene calls are TRBV30 and TRBJ1-4, with 9 nucleotides matching TRBD1. CDR3 region: CAWSAGTGPNEKLFF. The CDR3 nucleotides read TGTGCCTGGAGTGCCGGGACAGGGCCTAATGAAAAACTGTTTTTT.